What follows is one TCR beta chain and its context. Its antigen is not identified. PCR employed 60 Vbeta and 13 Jbeta primers. Measured with immunoSEQ multiplex PCR; TCRdb has only the in-frame clones, and not every one. The repertoire holds 120,000 to 150,000 clones, with roughly 80% as singletons. These data originate in a study of cytomegalovirus exposure and HLA in healthy donors. Points from the study as a whole: V segments that were indistinguishable, TRBV6-2 and TRBV6-3 among them, were omitted from analysis. The HLA-A and HLA-B alleles of most subjects were reportedly predicted accurately from TCR beta sequences.

The CDR3 extends over 16 amino acids. Trimming took 2 bases from V and 6 from J, leaving 19 bases between them. In germline, CDR1 is MDHEN, CDR2 SYDVKM. The clonotype comes from a woman aged 25-40 years in good health and CMV-seronegative. V gene TRBV28 combines with J gene TRBJ1-2; no clear D. The sequenced sample was PBMCs. CDR3: CASSLPTGERFDGYTF. In DNA, the CDR3 is TGTGCCAGCAGTTTACCCACCGGGGAAAGGTTTGATGGCTACACCTTC.